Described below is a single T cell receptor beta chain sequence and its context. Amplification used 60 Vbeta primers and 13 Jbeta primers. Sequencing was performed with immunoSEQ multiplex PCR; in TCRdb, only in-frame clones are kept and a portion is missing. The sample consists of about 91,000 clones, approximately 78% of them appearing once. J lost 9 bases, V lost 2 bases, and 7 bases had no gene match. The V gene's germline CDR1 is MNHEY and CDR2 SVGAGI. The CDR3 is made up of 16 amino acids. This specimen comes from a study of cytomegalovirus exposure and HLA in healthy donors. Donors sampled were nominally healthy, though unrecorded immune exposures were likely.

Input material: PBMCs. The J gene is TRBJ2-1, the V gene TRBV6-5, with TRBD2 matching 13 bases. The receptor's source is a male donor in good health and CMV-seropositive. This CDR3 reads CASSYAGLAGEGEQFF. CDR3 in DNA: TGTGCCAGCAGTTACGCCGGACTAGCGGGAGAGGGTGAGCAGTTCTTC.